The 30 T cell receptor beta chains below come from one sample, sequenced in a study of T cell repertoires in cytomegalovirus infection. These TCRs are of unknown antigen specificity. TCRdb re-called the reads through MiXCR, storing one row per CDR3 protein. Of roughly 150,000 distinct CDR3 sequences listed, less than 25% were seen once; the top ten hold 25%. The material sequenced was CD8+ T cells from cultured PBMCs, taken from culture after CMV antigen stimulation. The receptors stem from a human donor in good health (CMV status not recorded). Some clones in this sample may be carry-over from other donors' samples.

The CDR3 here is CASSYSERGGQCSYNEQFF. The CDR3 nucleotides read TGTGCCAGCAGTTACTCCGAGCGGGGGGGCCAATGCTCCTACAATGAGCAGTTCTTC. The rearrangement links TRBV6-2 or TRBV6-3 to TRBJ2-1; TRBD2 matches 10 bases. Germline V CDR1 and CDR2: MNHEY, SVGEGT. V lost 0 bases, J lost 0 bases, and 8 bases stayed unmatched. This CDR3 contains 19 residues.

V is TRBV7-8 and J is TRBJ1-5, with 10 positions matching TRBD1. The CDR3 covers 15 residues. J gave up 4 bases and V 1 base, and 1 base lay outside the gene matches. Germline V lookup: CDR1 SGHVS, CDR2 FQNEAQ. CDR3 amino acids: CASSLVGQGNQPQHF. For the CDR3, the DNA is TGTGCCAGCAGCTTAGTGGGACAGGGGAATCAGCCCCAGCATTTT.

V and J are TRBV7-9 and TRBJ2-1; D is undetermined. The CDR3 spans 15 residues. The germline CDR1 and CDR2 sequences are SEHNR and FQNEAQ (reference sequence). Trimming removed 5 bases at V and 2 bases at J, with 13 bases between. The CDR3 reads CASSVHSETYNEQFF. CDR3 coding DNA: TGTGCCAGCAGCGTACACAGTGAAACCTACAATGAGCAGTTCTTC.

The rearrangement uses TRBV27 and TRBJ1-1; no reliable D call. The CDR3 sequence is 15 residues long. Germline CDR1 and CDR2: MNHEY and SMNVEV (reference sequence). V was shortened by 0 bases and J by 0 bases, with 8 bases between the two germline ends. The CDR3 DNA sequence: TGTGCCAGCAGTTTATCGTATCTACTGAACACTGAAGCTTTCTTT. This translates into CASSLSYLLNTEAFF.

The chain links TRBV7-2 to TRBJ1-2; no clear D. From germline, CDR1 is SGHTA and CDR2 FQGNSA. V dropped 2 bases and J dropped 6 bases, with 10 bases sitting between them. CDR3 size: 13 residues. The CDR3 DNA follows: TGTGCCAGCAGCTTACCTTTAGGAGATGGCTACACCTTC. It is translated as CASSLPLGDGYTF.

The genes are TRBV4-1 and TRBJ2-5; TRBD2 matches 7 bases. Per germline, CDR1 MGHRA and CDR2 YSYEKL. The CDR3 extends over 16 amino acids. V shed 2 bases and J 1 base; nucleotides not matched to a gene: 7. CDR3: CASSQPKAGLQETQYF. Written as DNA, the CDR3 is TGCGCCAGCAGCCAACCGAAAGCGGGACTCCAAGAGACCCAGTACTTC.

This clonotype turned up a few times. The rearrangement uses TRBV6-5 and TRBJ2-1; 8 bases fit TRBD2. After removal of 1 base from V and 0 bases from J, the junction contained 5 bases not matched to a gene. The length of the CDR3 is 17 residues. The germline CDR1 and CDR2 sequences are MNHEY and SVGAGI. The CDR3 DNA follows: TGTGCCAGCAGTTACTTCAAGCGGGGGAGCTCCTACAATGAGCAGTTCTTC. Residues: CASSYFKRGSSYNEQFF.

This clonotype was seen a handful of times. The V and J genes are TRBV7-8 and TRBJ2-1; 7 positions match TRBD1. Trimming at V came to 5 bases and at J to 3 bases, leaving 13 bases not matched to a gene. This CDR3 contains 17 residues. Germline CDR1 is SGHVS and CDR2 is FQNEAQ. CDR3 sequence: CASSDPPTGSFYNEQFF. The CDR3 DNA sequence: TGTGCCAGCAGCGACCCCCCGACAGGGTCCTTCTACAATGAGCAGTTCTTC. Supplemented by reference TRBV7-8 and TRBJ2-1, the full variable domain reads GAGVSQSPRYKVAKRGQDVALRCDPISGHVSLFWYQQALGQGPEFLTYFQNEAQLDKSGLPSDRFFAERPEGSVSTLKIQRTQQEDSAVYLCASSDPPTGSFYNEQFFGPGTRLTVL.

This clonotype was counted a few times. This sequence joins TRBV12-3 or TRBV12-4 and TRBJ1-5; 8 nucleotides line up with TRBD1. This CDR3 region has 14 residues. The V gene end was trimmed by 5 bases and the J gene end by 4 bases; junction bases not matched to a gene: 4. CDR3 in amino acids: CASSRDRRNQPQHF. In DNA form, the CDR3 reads TGTGCCAGCAGTCGGGACAGGAGAAATCAGCCCCAGCATTTT.

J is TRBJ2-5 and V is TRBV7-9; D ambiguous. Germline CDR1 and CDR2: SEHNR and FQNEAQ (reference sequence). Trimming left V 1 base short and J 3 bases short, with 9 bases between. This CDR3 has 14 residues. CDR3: CASSLVLSKETQYF. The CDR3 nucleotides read TGTGCCAGCAGCTTAGTATTGTCCAAAGAGACCCAGTACTTC.

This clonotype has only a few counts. The CDR3 sequence: CASTYQLAGIGTDTQYF. CDR3 nucleotides: TGTGCCAGCACCTACCAGTTAGCGGGGATCGGCACAGATACGCAGTATTTT. The genes are TRBV12-3 or TRBV12-4 and TRBJ2-3; 8 bases line up with TRBD2. V lost 7 bases and J lost 1; bases outside the gene matches: 13. The length of the CDR3 is 17 residues.

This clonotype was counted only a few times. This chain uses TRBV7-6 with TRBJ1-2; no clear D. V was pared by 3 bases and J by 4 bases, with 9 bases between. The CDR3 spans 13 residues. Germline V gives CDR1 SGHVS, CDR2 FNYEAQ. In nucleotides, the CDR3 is TGTGCCAGCAGCTTTAATGAGGGCTATGGCTACACCTTC. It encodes CASSFNEGYGYTF. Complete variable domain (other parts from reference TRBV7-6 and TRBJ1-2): GAGVSQSPRYKVTKRGQDVALRCDPISGHVSLYWYRQALGQGPEFLTYFNYEAQQDKSGLPNDRFSAERPEGSISTLTIQRTEQRDSAMYRCASSFNEGYGYTFGSGTRLTVV.

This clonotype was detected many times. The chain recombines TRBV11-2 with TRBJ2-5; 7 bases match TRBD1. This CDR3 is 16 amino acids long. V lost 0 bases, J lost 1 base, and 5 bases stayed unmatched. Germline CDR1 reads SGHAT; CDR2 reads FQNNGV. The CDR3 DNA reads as TGTGCCAGCAGCTTAGAGACAGGGAACCCCCAAGAGACCCAGTACTTC. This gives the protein CASSLETGNPQETQYF.

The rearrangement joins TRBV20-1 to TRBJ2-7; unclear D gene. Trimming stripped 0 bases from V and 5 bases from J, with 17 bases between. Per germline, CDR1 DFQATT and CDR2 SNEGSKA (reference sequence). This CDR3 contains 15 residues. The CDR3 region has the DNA TGCAGTGCTAGAGATCCCGGCCAGAATTATCACGAGCAGTACTTC. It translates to CSARDPGQNYHEQYF.

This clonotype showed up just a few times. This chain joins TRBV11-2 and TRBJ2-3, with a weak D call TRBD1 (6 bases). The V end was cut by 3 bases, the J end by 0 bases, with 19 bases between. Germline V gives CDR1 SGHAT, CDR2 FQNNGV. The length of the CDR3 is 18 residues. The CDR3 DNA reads TGTGCCAGCAGCTTCAGGGTTCTGGGGGCCTCAAGCACAGATACGCAGTATTTT. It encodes CASSFRVLGASSTDTQYF.

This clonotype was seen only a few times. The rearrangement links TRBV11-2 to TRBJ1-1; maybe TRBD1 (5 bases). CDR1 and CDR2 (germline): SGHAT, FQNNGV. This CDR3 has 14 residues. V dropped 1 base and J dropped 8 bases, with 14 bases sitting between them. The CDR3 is CASSLVAGYWEAFF. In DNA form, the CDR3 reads TGTGCCAGCAGCTTAGTCGCAGGGTACTGGGAAGCTTTCTTT.

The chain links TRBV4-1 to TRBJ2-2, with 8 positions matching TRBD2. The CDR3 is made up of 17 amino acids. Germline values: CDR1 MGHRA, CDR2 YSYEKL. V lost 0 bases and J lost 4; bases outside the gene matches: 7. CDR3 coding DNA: TGCGCCAGCAGCCAAGAAGCAACGGGGGGGCCCACCGGGGAGCTGTTTTTT. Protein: CASSQEATGGPTGELFF.

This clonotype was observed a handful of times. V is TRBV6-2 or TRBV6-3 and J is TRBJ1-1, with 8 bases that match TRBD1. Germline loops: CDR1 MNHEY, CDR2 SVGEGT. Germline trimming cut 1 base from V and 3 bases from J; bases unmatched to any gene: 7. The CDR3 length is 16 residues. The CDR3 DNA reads TGTGCCAGCAGTTACTTACCCGCAGGGGGCTACACTGAAGCTTTCTTT. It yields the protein CASSYLPAGGYTEAFF.

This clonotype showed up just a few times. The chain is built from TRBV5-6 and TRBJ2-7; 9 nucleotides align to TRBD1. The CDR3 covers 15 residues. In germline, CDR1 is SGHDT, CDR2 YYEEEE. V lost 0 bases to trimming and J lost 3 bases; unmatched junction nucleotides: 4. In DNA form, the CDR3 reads TGTGCCAGCAGCTTGGTATGGGACAGGGACTACGAGCAGTACTTC. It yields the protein CASSLVWDRDYEQYF. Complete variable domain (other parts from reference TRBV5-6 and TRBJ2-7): DAGVTQSPTHLIKTRGQQVTLRCSPKSGHDTVSWYQQALGQGPQFIFQYYEEEERQRGNFPDRFSGHQFPNYSSELNVNALLLGDSALYLCASSLVWDRDYEQYFGPGTRLTVT.

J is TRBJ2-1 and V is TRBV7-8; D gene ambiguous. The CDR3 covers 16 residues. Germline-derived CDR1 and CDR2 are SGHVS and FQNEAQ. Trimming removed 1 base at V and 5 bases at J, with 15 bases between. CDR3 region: CASSLVQTRSNNEQFF. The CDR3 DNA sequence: TGTGCCAGCAGCTTAGTACAGACCCGATCGAACAATGAGCAGTTCTTC.

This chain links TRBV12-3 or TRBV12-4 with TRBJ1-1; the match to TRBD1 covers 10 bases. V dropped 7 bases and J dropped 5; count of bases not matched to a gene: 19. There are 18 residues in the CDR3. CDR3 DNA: TGTGCCAGCAATTCTCAATTATGGACAGGGGGATTGGAGACTGAAGCTTTCTTT. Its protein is CASNSQLWTGGLETEAFF.

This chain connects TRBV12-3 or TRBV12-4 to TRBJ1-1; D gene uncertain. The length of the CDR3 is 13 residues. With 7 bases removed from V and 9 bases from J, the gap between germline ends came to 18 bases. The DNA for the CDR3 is TGTGCCAGCACCTCGGAAACGGGATCTCAAGCTTTCTTT. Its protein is CASTSETGSQAFF.

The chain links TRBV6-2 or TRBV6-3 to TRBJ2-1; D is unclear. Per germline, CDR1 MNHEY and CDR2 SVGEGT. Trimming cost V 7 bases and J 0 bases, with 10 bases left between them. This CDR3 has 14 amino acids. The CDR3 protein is CASNTLSSYNEQFF. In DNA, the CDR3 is TGTGCCAGCAATACTTTGAGCTCCTACAATGAGCAGTTCTTC.

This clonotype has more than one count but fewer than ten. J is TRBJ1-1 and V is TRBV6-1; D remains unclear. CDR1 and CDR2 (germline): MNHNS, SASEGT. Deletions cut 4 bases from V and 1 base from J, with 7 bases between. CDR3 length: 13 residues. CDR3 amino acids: CASSGRGNTEAFF. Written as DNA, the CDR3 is TGTGCCAGCAGTGGACGGGGGAACACTGAAGCTTTCTTT.

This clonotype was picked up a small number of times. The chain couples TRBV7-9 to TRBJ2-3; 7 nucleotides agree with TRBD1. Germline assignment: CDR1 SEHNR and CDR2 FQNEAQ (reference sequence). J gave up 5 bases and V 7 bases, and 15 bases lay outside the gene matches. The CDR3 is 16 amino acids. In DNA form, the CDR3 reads TGTGCCAGCACCCCTAGAGGGGGCGCGTTCCAAGATACGCAGTATTTT. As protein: CASTPRGGAFQDTQYF.

The CDR3 nucleotides read TGCGCCAGCAGCCAAGACGTCAGCGCAAGACTGCCCCAGCATTTT. Translating it yields CASSQDVSARLPQHF. The chain joins TRBV4-3 to TRBJ1-5; D unclear. V gave up 0 bases and J gave up 9 bases, with 15 bases separating them. The CDR3 has 15 residues. Looked up from germline, CDR1 is LGHNA and CDR2 is YSLEER.

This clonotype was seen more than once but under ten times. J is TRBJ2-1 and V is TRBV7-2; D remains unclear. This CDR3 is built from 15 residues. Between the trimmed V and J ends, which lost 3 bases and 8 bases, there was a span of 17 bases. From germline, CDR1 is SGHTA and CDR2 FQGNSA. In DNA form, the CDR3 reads TGTGCCAGCAGCTTCAACCGACCTTATGGCGATGAGCAGTTCTTC. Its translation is CASSFNRPYGDEQFF. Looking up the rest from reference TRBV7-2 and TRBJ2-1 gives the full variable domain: GAGVSQSPSNKVTEKGKDVELRCDPISGHTALYWYRQSLGQGLEFLIYFQGNSAPDKSGLPSDRFSAERTGGSVSTLTIQRTQQEDSAVYLCASSFNRPYGDEQFFGPGTRLTVL.

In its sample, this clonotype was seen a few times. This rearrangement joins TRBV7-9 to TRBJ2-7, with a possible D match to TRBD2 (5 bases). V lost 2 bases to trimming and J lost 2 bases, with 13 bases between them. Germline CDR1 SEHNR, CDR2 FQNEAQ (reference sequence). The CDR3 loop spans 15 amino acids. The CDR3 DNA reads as TGTGCCAGCAGCTTATGGACTTCGGGGACCTACGAGCAGTACTTC. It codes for CASSLWTSGTYEQYF.

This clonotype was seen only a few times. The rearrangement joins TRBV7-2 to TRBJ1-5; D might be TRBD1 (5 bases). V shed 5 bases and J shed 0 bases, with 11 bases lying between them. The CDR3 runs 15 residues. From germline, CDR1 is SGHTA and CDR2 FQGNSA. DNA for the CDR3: TGTGCCAGCAGCCCGGGACCGCTTAGCAATCAGCCCCAGCATTTT. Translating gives CASSPGPLSNQPQHF.

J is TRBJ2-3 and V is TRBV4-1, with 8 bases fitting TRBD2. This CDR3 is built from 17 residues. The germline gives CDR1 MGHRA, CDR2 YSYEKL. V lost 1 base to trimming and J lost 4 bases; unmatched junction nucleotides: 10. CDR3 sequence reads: CASSQVKAGVMADTQYF. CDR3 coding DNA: TGCGCCAGCAGCCAAGTAAAAGCGGGGGTGATGGCAGATACGCAGTATTTT.